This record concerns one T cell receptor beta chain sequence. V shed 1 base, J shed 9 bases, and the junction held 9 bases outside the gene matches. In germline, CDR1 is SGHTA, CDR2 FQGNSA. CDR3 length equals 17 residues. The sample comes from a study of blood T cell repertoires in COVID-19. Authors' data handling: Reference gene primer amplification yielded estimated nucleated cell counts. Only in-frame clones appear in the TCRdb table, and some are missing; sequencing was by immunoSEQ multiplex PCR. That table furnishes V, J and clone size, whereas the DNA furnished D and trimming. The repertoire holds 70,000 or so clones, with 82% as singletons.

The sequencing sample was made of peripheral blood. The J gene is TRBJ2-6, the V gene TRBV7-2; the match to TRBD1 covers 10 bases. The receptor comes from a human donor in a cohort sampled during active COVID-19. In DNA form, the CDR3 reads TGTGCCAGCAGCTTAGAGGGACAGGGGTTTGTGGTCAACGTCCTGACTTTC. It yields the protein CASSLEGQGFVVNVLTF.